The source of this T cell receptor (beta chain) is a study of OX40 agonist ivuxolimab in advanced cancers. Study in general: A partial response was reached by three patients: one with hepatocellular carcinoma and two with cutaneous melanoma. Study-level points and caveats: Expanded clones belonging to CD8+ T cells outnumbered, on average, those of CD4+.

Notes on this clone: Its target is not known.

The CDR3 is made up of 14 amino acids. From germline, CDR1 is SGHDT and CDR2 YYEEEE. V lost 4 bases and J lost 9, with 20 bases in between. Libraries were prepared by immunoSEQ multiplex PCR; TCRdb keeps only in-frame clonotypes and omits some of them. The sample records 75,000 to 100,000 clones, about 86% being singletons. The chain joins TRBV5-6 to TRBJ2-7; D may be TRBD1 (6 bases). This TCR derives from an adult with an advanced solid tumor such as melanoma, head and neck, liver or kidney cancer. Sequenced material: CD4+ or CD8+ T cells sorted from blood, taken in a trial of the OX40 agonist ivuxolimab. The CDR3 here is CASSIQGKKFGQYF. The CDR3 DNA reads TGTGCCAGCAGCATACAGGGAAAGAAATTCGGGCAGTACTTC.